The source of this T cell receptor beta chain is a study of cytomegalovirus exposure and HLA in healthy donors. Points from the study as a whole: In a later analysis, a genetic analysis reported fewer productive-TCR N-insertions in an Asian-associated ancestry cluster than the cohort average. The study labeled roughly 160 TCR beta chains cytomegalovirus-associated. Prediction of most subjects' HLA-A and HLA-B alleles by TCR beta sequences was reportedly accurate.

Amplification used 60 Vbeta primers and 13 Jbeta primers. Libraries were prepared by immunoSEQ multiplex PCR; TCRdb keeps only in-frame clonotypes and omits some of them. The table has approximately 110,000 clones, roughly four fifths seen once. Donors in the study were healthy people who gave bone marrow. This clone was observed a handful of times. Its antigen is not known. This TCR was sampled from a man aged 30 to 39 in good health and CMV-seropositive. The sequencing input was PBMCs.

The CDR3 nucleotides read TGTGCCATCAAGGTAGGGGCAGGCGTTTCACCCCTCCACTTT. This sequence encodes CAIKVGAGVSPLHF. The rearrangement joins TRBV10-3 to TRBJ1-6; possibly TRBD1 for D (5 bases). The germline V and J ends were trimmed by 7 bases and 9 bases, with 16 bases remaining between them. Germline V gene sequence: CDR1 ENHRY, CDR2 SYGVKD. CDR3 length: 14 residues.